These 11 T cell receptor beta chains share one sample of origin, sequenced in a study of post-analysis software for immune sequencing data. Their antigen targets remain unknown. Study-level results: The study found TRBV5-6, TRBV5-1 and TRBV20-1 among about 5 TRBV segments more frequent in patients than controls.

Carried by the TCR beta cDNA libraries were unique molecular identifiers. TCRdb reprocessed the PCR reads via MiXCR and lists one record per CDR3 protein. The sample yields about 400,000 distinct CDR3 sequences, about a third seen once. Sequenced sample: blood. The origin of the receptors is a girl between 5 and 17 years old with multiple sclerosis.

This chain joins TRBV7-9 and TRBJ2-7; 8 bases agree with TRBD2. With V trimmed by 1 base and J by 3 bases, 5 bases remained unmatched. The germline V gene has CDR1 SEHNR and CDR2 FQNEAQ (reference sequence). The CDR3 runs 15 residues. CDR3 region: CASSLVLAGGYEQYF. In DNA, the CDR3 is TGTGCCAGCAGCTTAGTCCTAGCGGGCGGCTACGAGCAGTACTTC.

The CDR3 DNA reads as TGCGCCAGCAGCCAAAGCGTCGGCTACAATGAGCAGTTCTTC. Translating it yields CASSQSVGYNEQFF. The chain employs TRBV4-1 and TRBJ2-1; D uncertain. The germline CDR1 and CDR2 sequences are MGHRA and YSYEKL. This CDR3 comprises 14 residues. The V gene lost 2 bases and the J gene lost 3 bases, with 8 bases spanning the gap.

The chain uses TRBV7-9 and TRBJ1-1; 7 positions match TRBD1. This CDR3 contains 14 residues. CDR1 is SEHNR, CDR2 FQNEAQ, per germline (reference sequence). J lost 5 bases, V lost 3 bases, and 6 bases had no gene match. For the CDR3, the DNA is TGTGCCAGCAGCTTTGGAGACAGGGTGACTGAAGCTTTCTTT. Amino acids: CASSFGDRVTEAFF.

This clonotype appeared a few times. The rearrangement joins TRBV4-2 to TRBJ2-3; TRBD2 aligns across 13 bases. J was trimmed by 3 bases and V by 3 bases; bases with no gene match: 9. This CDR3 is built from 18 residues. Germline CDR1 reads LGHNA; CDR2 reads YNFKEQ. CDR3 in amino acids: CASSHAGLAGEGTDTQYF. CDR3 nucleotides: TGTGCCAGCAGCCACGCCGGACTAGCGGGGGAGGGGACAGATACGCAGTATTTT.

The rearrangement joins TRBV15 to TRBJ1-1, with 8 bases lining up with TRBD1. The CDR3 is made up of 14 amino acids. Trimming cost V 4 bases and J 5 bases; bases outside gene matches: 6. Per germline, CDR1 LNHNV and CDR2 YYDKDF (reference sequence). The CDR3 is CATSKRTGYTEAFF. For the CDR3, the DNA is TGTGCCACCAGCAAAAGGACAGGGTATACTGAAGCTTTCTTT.

In this sample, this clonotype turned up a few times. The rearrangement links TRBV6-5 to TRBJ2-7, with D possibly being TRBD1 (6 bases). The CDR3 runs to 14 residues. Looked up from germline, CDR1 is MNHEY and CDR2 is SVGAGI. Trimming removed 5 bases at V and 3 bases at J, with 14 bases between. CDR3 sequence reads: CASSGGQQRYEQYF. CDR3 sequence (DNA): TGTGCCAGCAGTGGCGGACAGCAGCGCTACGAGCAGTACTTC.

This rearrangement joins TRBV14 to TRBJ2-1; 11 bases agree with TRBD2. The CDR3 is made up of 14 amino acids. V gave up 4 bases and J gave up 9 bases; unmatched junction bases: 5. Germline V lookup: CDR1 SGHDN, CDR2 FVKESK. CDR3 DNA: TGTGCCAGCAGCCGGACTAGCGGGCTACTTGAGCAGTTCTTC. Amino acid sequence: CASSRTSGLLEQFF.

This clonotype was seen a few times. V and J are TRBV5-1 and TRBJ2-2; 7 bases are shared with TRBD1. Germline assignment: CDR1 SGHRS and CDR2 YFSETQ. The CDR3 runs 14 residues. The V gene end was trimmed by 5 bases and the J gene end by 3 bases; junction bases not matched to a gene: 4. CDR3 in DNA: TGCGCCAGCAGTCGACAGGGAGACACCGGGGAGCTGTTTTTT. It codes for CASSRQGDTGELFF.

The V gene is TRBV5-1, the J gene TRBJ2-3; 7 nucleotides line up with TRBD2. The CDR3 has 15 residues. V trimming: 0 bases; J trimming: 2 bases; junction bases outside the gene matches: 3. Germline CDR1 is SGHRS and CDR2 is YFSETQ. CDR3 in amino acids: CASSLEGTNTDTQYF. The CDR3, as DNA: TGCGCCAGCAGCTTGGAAGGGACTAACACAGATACGCAGTATTTT.

This clonotype has more than one count but fewer than ten. The chain links TRBV6-5 to TRBJ1-2; TRBD1 might be the D (5 bases). Trimming stripped 0 bases from V and 4 bases from J, with 12 bases between. The germline gives CDR1 MNHEY, CDR2 SVGAGI. The CDR3 consists of 15 residues. CDR3: CASSYSGRGSYGYTF. As DNA, the CDR3 is TGTGCCAGCAGTTACTCGGGAAGGGGCTCCTATGGCTACACCTTC.

This clonotype was recorded a few times. CDR3 region: CASAQNYNSPLHF. Here the CDR3 DNA reads TGTGCCAGCGCCCAAAACTATAATTCACCCCTCCACTTT. V is TRBV7-3 and J is TRBJ1-6; D remains ambiguous. Germline CDR1 is SGHTA and CDR2 is FQGTGA. V was trimmed by 8 bases and J by 3 bases, leaving 8 bases between them. The CDR3 contains 13 residues.